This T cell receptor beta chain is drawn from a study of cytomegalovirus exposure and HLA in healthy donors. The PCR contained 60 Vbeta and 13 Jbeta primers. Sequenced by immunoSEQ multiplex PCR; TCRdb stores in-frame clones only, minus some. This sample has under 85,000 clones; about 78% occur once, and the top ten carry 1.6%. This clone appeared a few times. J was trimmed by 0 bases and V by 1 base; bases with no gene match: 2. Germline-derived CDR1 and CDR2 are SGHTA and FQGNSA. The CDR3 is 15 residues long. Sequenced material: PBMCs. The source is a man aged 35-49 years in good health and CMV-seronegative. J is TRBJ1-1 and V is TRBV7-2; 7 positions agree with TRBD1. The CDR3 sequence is CASSLEGTVNTEAFF. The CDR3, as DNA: TGTGCCAGCAGCTTAGAGGGGACAGTGAACACTGAAGCTTTCTTT.